These 11 T cell receptor beta chains were sequenced from one sample in a study of shared clonotypes between healthy human individuals. Some clones are missing from TCRdb's copy, which holds only in-frame ones; the method was immunoSEQ multiplex PCR. This sample carries over a million clones, under 80% of them seen once, and the ten largest clones take approximately 1.5%. The sequenced sample was memory CD4+ T cells sorted from blood. The subset here: CD45RA-negative fraction. The receptors derive from a man aged 18 to 35 in good health.

The chain is built from TRBV6-5 and TRBJ1-5; no definite D call. Germline CDR1 and CDR2: MNHEY and SVGAGI. Trimming stripped 1 base from V and 5 bases from J, with 12 bases between. The CDR3 sequence is 15 residues long. The CDR3 loop reads CASSYYPGSDQPQHF. CDR3 coding DNA: TGTGCCAGCAGTTACTATCCGGGGAGCGATCAGCCCCAGCATTTT.

Concerning this clone: Other nucleotide sequences from this sample produce the same CDR3. The J gene is TRBJ2-3, the V gene TRBV12-5, with TRBD2 as a possible D gene (6 bases). There are 14 residues in the CDR3. The V gene lost 2 bases and the J gene lost 1 base, with 7 bases spanning the gap. Germline assignment: CDR1 LGHNT and CDR2 FRNRAP. CDR3 loop: CASGLSGGTDTQYF. CDR3 bases: TGTGCTAGTGGTTTGTCGGGGGGCACAGATACGCAGTATTTT.

The chain has TRBV5-1 and TRBJ2-5, with no clear D. Germline CDR1 reads SGHRS; CDR2 reads YFSETQ. The CDR3 sequence is 13 residues long. V was cut by 1 base and J by 2 bases, with 6 bases left in between. DNA for the CDR3: TGCGCCAGCAGCTTGACTACTCAAGAGACCCAGTACTTC. This translates into CASSLTTQETQYF.

The chain links TRBV29-1 to TRBJ2-3, with D uncertain. Trimming stripped 4 bases from V and 0 bases from J, with 14 bases between. This CDR3 contains 15 residues. CDR1 and CDR2 from the germline V gene are SQVTM and ANQGSEA. CDR3 amino acids: CSVVGPATSTDTQYF. The CDR3 DNA reads TGCAGCGTTGTAGGGCCGGCCACTAGCACAGATACGCAGTATTTT.

The V gene is TRBV6-5, the J gene TRBJ2-7; 7 nucleotides match TRBD2. This CDR3 region has 13 residues. Germline V gene data show CDR1 as MNHEY and CDR2 as SVGAGI. V lost 4 bases to trimming and J lost 3 bases; unmatched junction nucleotides: 3. The CDR3 nucleotides read TGTGCCAGCAGTTCCGGGGGGTACTACGAGCAGTACTTC. Protein: CASSSGGYYEQYF.

The chain has TRBV7-9 and TRBJ2-7; 10 positions match TRBD1. The V gene's germline CDR1 is SEHNR and CDR2 FQNEAQ (reference sequence). The ends lost 7 bases at V and 2 bases at J; junction bases unmatched: 8. This CDR3 is 15 amino acids long. The CDR3 coding sequence is TGTGCCAGCACCGAGGGGGGACAGGGGCCCTACGAGCAGTACTTC. Translation: CASTEGGQGPYEQYF.

This sequence joins TRBV18 and TRBJ1-1, with D tentatively TRBD1 (5 bases). The length of the CDR3 is 15 residues. V was pared by 3 bases and J by 0 bases, with 11 bases between. In germline, CDR1 is KGHSH, CDR2 LQKENI. CDR3 nucleotides: TGTGCCAGCTCACCCTGGCAGGGCATGAACACTGAAGCTTTCTTT. Amino acid sequence: CASSPWQGMNTEAFF.

The V call is TRBV10-3, the J call TRBJ1-1; D gene ambiguous. V shed 2 bases and J shed 6 bases, with 13 bases lying between them. The CDR3 totals 14 residues. Germline lookup yields CDR1 ENHRY and CDR2 SYGVKD. CDR3 protein: CAISERGWGAEAFF. In nucleotides, the CDR3 is TGTGCCATCAGTGAGAGAGGTTGGGGAGCTGAAGCTTTCTTT.

The sample holds one count of this clone. The gene calls are TRBV11-2 and TRBJ2-1; possibly TRBD2 for D (5 bases). Trimming pared 3 bases from V and 0 bases from J, leaving 9 bases between. The CDR3 covers 15 residues. Germline values: CDR1 SGHAT, CDR2 FQNNGV. CDR3 DNA sequence: TGTGCCAGCAGCTTGCCTAGCTACTCCTACAATGAGCAGTTCTTC. Protein product: CASSLPSYSYNEQFF.

The genes are TRBV5-5 and TRBJ2-3; unclear D gene. The CDR3 totals 13 residues. Germline lookup yields CDR1 SGHKS and CDR2 YYEKEE (reference sequence). Trimming took 0 bases from V and 4 from J, leaving 6 bases between them. For the CDR3, the DNA is TGTGCCAGCAGCTTGGGGTTGCCAGATACGCAGTATTTT. Amino acid sequence: CASSLGLPDTQYF.

This clone is a singleton in its sample. The genes are TRBV10-3 and TRBJ2-2; 9 nucleotides agree with TRBD1. Germline V gene sequence: CDR1 ENHRY, CDR2 SYGVKD. CDR3 size: 15 residues. With 0 bases clipped from V and 5 bases from J, the junction kept 1 base outside the gene matches. Here the CDR3 reads CAISESGTGTGELFF. The CDR3 DNA follows: TGTGCCATCAGTGAGTCAGGGACAGGGACCGGGGAGCTGTTTTTT.